This is a list of T cell receptor beta chains from one sample in a study of human thymus T cells. Method: immunoSEQ multiplex PCR; TCRdb's copy keeps in-frame clones and lacks some. The sample has 120,000 or so clones; around 94% are singletons. The sample comprised thymus tissue. The receptors come from a boy under three years old with a congenital heart defect but otherwise immunologically healthy. CDR3s include the opening cysteine and the closing phenylalanine or tryptophan. Fields, in order: D gene, CDR3 length, V gene, clone size, J gene, CDR3 protein, CDR3 DNA. D genes are given only for firm matches. Where a row states a size, it is once, few, many or the class of an expanded clone; other rows omit it.

NA	16	TRBV4-1	NA	TRBJ1-1	CASSHSGRGRNTEAFF	TGCGCCAGCAGCCATTCAGGTAGGGGACGGAACACTGAAGCTTTCTTT
TRBD1	14	TRBV7-7	NA	TRBJ2-5	CASSPETGEETQYF	TGTGCTAGCAGCCCAGAGACAGGGGAAGAGACCCAGTACTTC
NA	12	TRBV30	NA	TRBJ2-3	CAWTSGAGTQYF	TGTGCCTGGACGTCGGGGGCGGGGACGCAGTATTTT
TRBD2	15	TRBV13	NA	TRBJ2-5	CASSFPSGGPGAQYF	TGTGCCAGCAGCTTTCCTAGCGGGGGGCCCGGGGCCCAGTACTTC
TRBD1	15	TRBV6-5	NA	TRBJ1-1	CASSSPRTGGTEAFF	TGTGCCAGCAGTTCCCCCCGGACAGGAGGAACTGAAGCTTTCTTT
TRBD1	16	TRBV28	NA	TRBJ1-5	CASSRPQGASNQPQHF	TGTGCCAGCAGCCGCCCCCAGGGGGCTAGCAATCAGCCCCAGCATTTT
NA	16	TRBV5-1	NA	TRBJ1-6	CASSPRGGHPSSPLHF	TGCGCCAGCAGCCCCCGGGGGGGGCATCCTAGTTCACCCCTCCACTTT
TRBD1	15	TRBV2	NA	TRBJ2-1	CASSFARQGANEQFF	TGTGCCAGCTCGTTCGCTAGACAGGGGGCCAATGAGCAGTTCTTC
NA	19	TRBV7-2	NA	TRBJ1-3	CASSPPGWGPWSSGNTIYF	TGTGCCAGCAGCCCCCCAGGATGGGGTCCTTGGAGCTCTGGAAACACCATATATTTT
TRBD1	12	TRBV5-1	few	TRBJ2-7	CASSLDRGEQYF	TGCGCCAGCAGCTTGGACAGGGGCGAGCAGTACTTC
TRBD1	16	TRBV7-6	NA	TRBJ1-1	CASSLGNRGRYTEAFF	TGTGCCAGCAGCTTAGGGAACAGGGGGCGATACACTGAAGCTTTCTTT
NA	12	TRBV25-1	NA	TRBJ1-4	CASSDFNEKLFF	TGTGCCAGCAGTGACTTCAATGAAAAACTGTTTTTT
NA	14	TRBV5-4	once	TRBJ1-4	CASRPEGHNEKLFF	TGTGCCAGCCGACCTGAGGGCCATAATGAAAAACTGTTTTTT